Presented here are 21 T cell receptor beta chains from one specimen sequenced in a study of cytomegalovirus exposure and HLA in healthy donors. The primer mix had 60 Vbeta and 13 Jbeta primers. Profiled with immunoSEQ multiplex PCR; TCRdb holds only in-frame clones, not every one. The repertoire holds 150,000 to 200,000 clones, around three quarters seen once, with 0.69% in the top ten. Material: PBMCs. The receptors were sampled from a woman aged 40 to 49 in good health and CMV-seronegative.

J is TRBJ2-5 and V is TRBV2; 9 nucleotides line up with TRBD2. The V and J ends lost 3 bases and 4 bases, in that order; junction bases with no gene match: 9. In germline, CDR1 is SNHLY, CDR2 FYNNEI. The CDR3 contains 16 residues. CDR3 sequence reads: CASSETGTSLIETQYF. The CDR3 DNA sequence: TGTGCCAGCAGTGAGACCGGGACTAGCTTAATAGAGACCCAGTACTTC.

In regard to this clone: The junction does not match germline at one end; this may be a read error. The chain combines TRBV5-1 with TRBJ2-5, with D hard to call. This CDR3 spans 13 amino acids. CDR1 is SGHRS and CDR2 is YFSETQ in the germline V gene. The CDR3 protein is CASRLDVRETQYF. The DNA for the CDR3 is TGCGCCAGCAGGTTGGACGTGCGAGAGACCCAGTACTTC.

The chain has TRBV19 and TRBJ1-1; a possible D gene is TRBD1 (6 bases). Germline V lookup: CDR1 LNHDA, CDR2 SQIVND (reference sequence). The CDR3 spans 15 residues. V dropped 5 bases and J dropped 0 bases, with 13 bases sitting between them. CDR3 loop: CASSLGQIMNTEAFF. The CDR3 region has the DNA TGTGCCAGTAGTCTCGGACAGATAATGAACACTGAAGCTTTCTTT.

The chain recombines TRBV29-1 with TRBJ2-7, with TRBD1 identical over 10 bases. This CDR3 region has 13 residues. Trimming at V came to 4 bases and at J to 1 base, leaving 1 base not matched to a gene. Germline lookup yields CDR1 SQVTM and CDR2 ANQGSEA. The CDR3 coding sequence is TGCAGCGTTGCGGACAGGGGGTCCTACGAGCAGTACTTC. Translating it yields CSVADRGSYEQYF.

Turning to this clone: Other DNA variants within this sample encode the same CDR3. This chain uses TRBV19 with TRBJ1-1, with D possibly being TRBD1 (6 bases). Germline lookup yields CDR1 LNHDA and CDR2 SQIVND (reference sequence). The CDR3 has 13 amino acids. Between the trimmed V and J ends, which lost 7 bases and 1 base, there was a span of 10 bases. The CDR3 DNA sequence: TGTGCCAGTACCCGGGGACAGAACACTGAAGCTTTCTTT. It yields the protein CASTRGQNTEAFF.

The chain couples TRBV6-5 to TRBJ2-2; a possible D gene is TRBD2 (5 bases). The germline V gene encodes CDR1 MNHEY and CDR2 SVGAGI. This CDR3 has 16 amino acids. V lost 2 bases and J 6 bases, leaving 16 bases between the germline ends. This CDR3 reads CASSYKSLGRAGELFF. The CDR3 DNA follows: TGTGCCAGCAGTTACAAGTCATTAGGGCGGGCCGGGGAGCTGTTTTTT.

V gene TRBV21-1 combines with J gene TRBJ1-2; the table's D call, TRBD1, has no DNA check behind it. TRBV21-1 is flagged as a pseudogene. CDR3 length: 13 residues. In nucleotides, the CDR3 is TGTGCCAGCAGCAAAGAAAAAGGGGATGGCTACACCTTC. Protein: CASSKEKGDGYTF.

This clone was seen a single time. The V and J genes are TRBV5-4 and TRBJ1-5; possible D gene TRBD1, 5 bases. Germline CDR1 and CDR2: SGHNT and YYREEE (reference sequence). The V end was cut by 2 bases, the J end by 1 base, with 10 bases between. This CDR3 is 15 amino acids long. The CDR3 spells CASSFGGISNQPQHF. The CDR3 region has the DNA TGTGCCAGCAGCTTTGGGGGGATAAGCAATCAGCCCCAGCATTTT.

The rearrangement uses TRBV2 and TRBJ2-3, with TRBD2 matching 10 bases. CDR3 length equals 15 residues. With V trimmed by 8 bases and J by 6 bases, 11 bases remained unmatched. CDR1 and CDR2 (germline): SNHLY, FYNNEI. CDR3 in amino acids: CASPVERGGSDTQYF. As DNA, the CDR3 is TGTGCCAGCCCCGTCGAGCGGGGGGGCTCGGATACGCAGTATTTT.

J is TRBJ2-5 and V is TRBV6-5; possibly TRBD1 for D (6 bases). The tail of the sequence fits TRBJ2-7 better, so the J call may be wrong. CDR3 length equals 14 residues. Germline V gene sequence: CDR1 MNHEY, CDR2 SVGAGI. The CDR3 loop reads CASSPGDNSYEQYF. CDR3 nucleotides: TGTGCCAGCAGTCCCGGGGACAACTCCTACGAGCAGTACTTC.

The CDR3 bases are TGTGCCAGCAGCTTAGACGTTCATAATTCACCCCTCCACTTT. It translates to CASSLDVHNSPLHF. The chain recombines TRBV11-3 with TRBJ1-6; D uncertain. The germline V gene has CDR1 SGHNT and CDR2 YENEEA. The CDR3 consists of 14 residues. V was clipped by 0 bases and J by 5 bases, with 5 bases between them. The full variable domain, completed using reference TRBV11-3 and TRBJ1-6, is EAGVVQSPRYKIIEKKQPVAFWCNPISGHNTLYWYLQNLGQGPELLIRYENEEAVDDSQLPKDRFSAERLKGVDSTLKIQPAELGDSAVYLCASSLDVHNSPLHFGNGTRLTVT.

This CDR3 reads CASSGRGASTDTQYF. CDR3 DNA sequence: TGCGCCAGCAGCGGACGGGGGGCCTCCACAGATACGCAGTATTTT. The chain carries TRBV4-1 and TRBJ2-3, with D perhaps matching TRBD2 (7 bases). The CDR3 has 15 amino acids. Germline loops: CDR1 MGHRA, CDR2 YSYEKL. V lost 5 bases and J 2 bases, leaving 14 bases between the germline ends.

This sequence joins TRBV19 and TRBJ1-2, with D possibly matching TRBD1 (6 bases). V gave up 6 bases and J gave up 6 bases, with 17 bases separating them. CDR3 length equals 14 residues. Germline V CDR1 and CDR2: LNHDA, SQIVND (reference sequence). CDR3 amino acids: CASRSRRGADGYTF. The CDR3 region has the DNA TGTGCCAGTAGAAGTCGGCGGGGGGCGGATGGCTACACCTTC.

DNA for the CDR3: TGTGCCAGCAGTTCAAGGGGCAACACTGAAGCTTTCTTT. It yields the protein CASSSRGNTEAFF. This chain joins TRBV6-6 and TRBJ1-1; the D gene is possibly TRBD1 (5 bases). Trimming took off 4 bases at V and 2 bases at J, with 8 bases between the two ends. The CDR3 is made up of 13 amino acids. CDR1 and CDR2 (germline): MNHNY, SVGAGI (reference sequence).

This clone was observed a handful of times. J is TRBJ1-4 and V is TRBV2; no definite D call. The length of the CDR3 is 13 residues. The ends were cut back, 7 bases at V and 8 bases at J, with 14 bases in the middle. Germline-derived CDR1 and CDR2 are SNHLY and FYNNEI. CDR3 in amino acids: CASKREVGEKLFF. The CDR3 DNA follows: TGTGCCAGCAAGAGGGAGGTGGGGGAAAAACTGTTTTTT.

The V gene is TRBV5-1, the J gene TRBJ2-5; TRBD2 aligns across 12 bases. The DNA end lines up better with TRBJ2-7; the J call may be wrong. The CDR3 extends over 18 amino acids. CDR1 SGHRS and CDR2 YFSETQ come from the germline V gene. The CDR3 loop reads CASSLGLAGDFYSYEQYF. CDR3 DNA sequence: TGCGCCAGCAGCTTGGGACTAGCGGGAGATTTTTATTCCTACGAGCAGTACTTC.

This clone has only a few counts. This chain connects TRBV7-9 to TRBJ1-1, with a possible D match to TRBD1 (6 bases). The CDR3 consists of 15 residues. V lost 4 bases, J lost 1 base, and 13 bases lay in between. Per the germline V gene, CDR1 is SEHNR and CDR2 is FQNEAQ (reference sequence). For the CDR3, the DNA is TGTGCCAGCAGCTCCCTGACAGGTTCGAACACTGAAGCTTTCTTT. Translating it yields CASSSLTGSNTEAFF.

The J gene is TRBJ1-1, the V gene TRBV6-6, with 9 positions matching TRBD1. CDR3 length equals 16 residues. After removal of 6 bases from V and 2 bases from J, the junction contained 10 bases not matched to a gene. Germline V gives CDR1 MNHNY, CDR2 SVGAGI (reference sequence). The CDR3 nucleotides read TGTGCCAGCAGCCCCCTCAGGGGACAGGGCAACACTGAAGCTTTCTTT. Amino acids: CASSPLRGQGNTEAFF.

The gene calls are TRBV27 and TRBJ2-7; 7 bases are shared with TRBD1. In germline, CDR1 is MNHEY, CDR2 SMNVEV (reference sequence). Trimming took 2 bases from V and 5 from J; bases not matched to a gene: 3. The CDR3 totals 13 residues. The CDR3 DNA follows: TGTGCCAGCAGTTTACAGGGGGTCCACGAGCAGTACTTC. This encodes CASSLQGVHEQYF.

The chain couples TRBV5-6 to TRBJ2-1; 9 bases line up with TRBD2. Germline CDR1 and CDR2: SGHDT and YYEEEE. Unmatched junction bases numbered 9, after V lost 5 bases and J lost 3 bases. This CDR3 region has 16 residues. This chain's CDR3 is CASRSLAGLIYNEQFF. The CDR3 coding sequence is TGTGCCAGCAGGTCTCTAGCGGGACTGATCTACAATGAGCAGTTCTTC.

The rearrangement joins TRBV9 to TRBJ2-5; TRBD2 might be the D (6 bases). The V and J ends lost 2 bases and 9 bases respectively, with 14 bases between them. This CDR3 has 13 amino acids. CDR1 and CDR2 from the germline V gene are SGDLS and YYNGEE. CDR3 nucleotides: TGTGCCAGCAGCGTCCGGGACTCCCGACCCCAGTACTTC. Amino acid sequence: CASSVRDSRPQYF.